The 13 T cell receptor beta chains below were found in one sample sequenced in a study of blood T cell repertoires in COVID-19. Generated by immunoSEQ multiplex PCR, the TCRdb table keeps only in-frame clones and is missing some. The table records roughly 250,000 clones, around 81% of them present only once. The specimen sequenced was peripheral blood. The source of these receptors is a woman in her sixties with active or convalescent COVID-19.

V gene TRBV6-5 combines with J gene TRBJ2-7, with D tentatively TRBD1 (6 bases). CDR1 MNHEY and CDR2 SVGAGI come from the germline V gene. The germline V and J ends were trimmed by 5 bases and 7 bases, with 12 bases remaining between them. The CDR3 sequence is 12 residues long. For the CDR3, the DNA is TGTGCCAGCAGTAAGGACAGAAAGGAGCAGTACTTC. Protein product: CASSKDRKEQYF.

This chain connects TRBV10-1 to TRBJ1-4; 8 bases map to TRBD1. In germline, CDR1 is WNHNN, CDR2 SYGVQD (reference sequence). V lost 3 bases and J lost 2; bases outside the gene matches: 2. The CDR3 extends over 15 amino acids. As DNA, the CDR3 is TGCGCCAGCAGTGAATGGACAGGGACTAATGAAAAACTGTTTTTT. It yields the protein CASSEWTGTNEKLFF.

V gene TRBV6-4 combines with J gene TRBJ1-4, with 7 bases aligning to TRBD1. The germline gives CDR1 MRHNA, CDR2 SNTAGT. The length of the CDR3 is 13 residues. J lost 12 bases, V lost 4 bases, and 8 bases had no gene match. CDR3 sequence reads: CASSGNTGDQLFF. DNA for the CDR3: TGTGCCAGCAGTGGAAATACAGGGGACCAACTGTTTTTT.

The J gene is TRBJ1-5, the V gene TRBV2; a weak D match, TRBD1 (6 bases). The V and J ends lost 2 bases and 5 bases respectively, with 13 bases between them. CDR1 and CDR2 from the germline V gene are SNHLY and FYNNEI. This CDR3 is built from 15 residues. DNA for the CDR3: TGTGCCAGCAGTGAACAGGGGAAGTCCCATCAGCCCCAGCATTTT. Protein: CASSEQGKSHQPQHF.

V gene TRBV28 combines with J gene TRBJ1-3; D ambiguous. Germline assignment: CDR1 MDHEN and CDR2 SYDVKM. This CDR3 is 15 amino acids long. V gave up 2 bases and J gave up 1 base, with 9 bases separating them. CDR3 region: CASSLGIQSGNTIYF. The DNA of the CDR3 is TGTGCCAGCAGTTTAGGCATACAGTCTGGAAACACCATATATTTT.

The chain has TRBV30 and TRBJ2-3, with TRBD1 matching 7 bases. J was trimmed by 8 bases and V by 4 bases; bases with no gene match: 9. The V gene's germline CDR1 is GTSNPN and CDR2 SVGIG (reference sequence). The CDR3 totals 13 residues. CDR3 region: CAWNSRSGGTQYF. The CDR3 DNA reads as TGTGCCTGGAATTCCAGGTCAGGGGGTACGCAGTATTTT.

The chain joins TRBV11-3 to TRBJ2-1; 8 bases agree with TRBD2. Germline V gives CDR1 SGHNT, CDR2 YENEEA. The CDR3 sequence is 15 residues long. V trimming: 3 bases; J trimming: 6 bases; junction bases outside the gene matches: 7. CDR3 in amino acids: CASSFRAGTSNEQFF. The DNA for the CDR3 is TGTGCCAGCAGCTTTCGTGCCGGGACTAGCAATGAGCAGTTCTTC.

J is TRBJ1-6 and V is TRBV7-8; D is possibly TRBD1 (6 bases). The length of the CDR3 is 17 residues. With 5 bases removed from V and 10 bases from J, the gap between germline ends came to 24 bases. The germline V gene encodes CDR1 SGHVS and CDR2 FQNEAQ. The CDR3 region is CASSPKGGGIIGSPLHF. In DNA form, the CDR3 reads TGTGCCAGCAGCCCCAAAGGGGGTGGGATAATAGGATCACCCCTCCACTTT.

The chain links TRBV7-8 to TRBJ2-1, with 10 positions matching TRBD2. The CDR3 is 16 residues long. The germline V gene has CDR1 SGHVS and CDR2 FQNEAQ. V shed 1 base, J shed 5 bases, and the junction held 5 bases outside the gene matches. The CDR3 region has the DNA TGTGCCAGCAGCTTAGGTCTAGCGGGGGTCAACAATGAGCAGTTCTTC. It specifies CASSLGLAGVNNEQFF.

V is TRBV4-1 and J is TRBJ2-5; D not certain. Germline V gene data show CDR1 as MGHRA and CDR2 as YSYEKL. Deletions cut 4 bases from V and 5 bases from J, with 20 bases between. The CDR3 consists of 16 residues. The CDR3 DNA is TGCGCCAGCAGCCTAAGTCCGGCTAGTGACGGGGAGACCCAGTACTTC. Amino acid sequence: CASSLSPASDGETQYF.

For the CDR3, the DNA is TGTGCCACCAGCAGAGAGCCGCCGAGGACAGGGTACAATGAGCAGTTCTTC. Amino acid sequence: CATSREPPRTGYNEQFF. This chain connects TRBV15 to TRBJ2-1, with 8 bases aligning to TRBD1. V was clipped by 0 bases and J by 4 bases; unmatched bases: 8. CDR3 length: 17 amino acids. Per the germline V gene, CDR1 is LNHNV and CDR2 is YYDKDF (reference sequence).

CDR3 in DNA: TGCGCCAGCACGATGGGACAAAACTACAATGAGCAGTTCTTC. Its protein product is CASTMGQNYNEQFF. The gene calls are TRBV5-1 and TRBJ2-1; tentatively, D is TRBD1 (6 bases). The CDR3 loop spans 14 amino acids. V lost 6 bases, J lost 3 bases, and 13 bases lay in between. Germline V gene lookup returns CDR1 SGHRS and CDR2 YFSETQ.

This clone was recorded only once. The J gene is TRBJ1-2, the V gene TRBV7-3; D gene ambiguous. The CDR3 is 16 amino acids. V shed 0 bases and J shed 4 bases, with 15 bases lying between them. Germline CDR1 and CDR2: SGHTA and FQGTGA. Here the CDR3 reads CASSLTGRPGRYGYTF. The CDR3 DNA follows: TGTGCCAGCAGCTTAACCGGGAGGCCTGGTCGCTATGGCTACACCTTC.